This TCR beta chain emerged from a study of CD8+CD57+ T cells in acquired aplastic anemia. The CDR3 consists of 10 residues. The V gene's germline CDR1 is KGHDR and CDR2 SFDVKD. Trimming stripped 4 bases from V and 12 bases from J, with 9 bases between. Patients selected for sequencing had displayed CD8+CD57+ cell expansion by flow cytometry. Blood sampling was performed on the patients, and none of them had received therapy by then. Using genomic DNA as the template, TCR beta VDJ and CDR3 profiling was carried out. A single record per CDR3 protein comes from TCRdb applying MiXCR to the reads. Seen here are 150,000 or so distinct CDR3 sequences, roughly 49% observed once, and the top ten hold over 9.5%.

The V and J genes are TRBV24-1 and TRBJ2-7; D ambiguous. Specimen: sorted CD4+, CD8+, or CD8+CD57+ T cells (not recorded which) from PBMCs. The receptor was isolated from a human donor with aplastic anemia. The CDR3 here is CATSERPAYF. The CDR3 DNA sequence: TGTGCCACCAGTGAGCGACCGGCGTACTTC.